This entry features one T cell receptor (beta chain) sequence. Its antigen specificity is not known. Base qualities are not provided; no much larger clone lies one nucleotide away. TCRbeta CDR3 regions were amplified from genomic DNA using the immunoSEQ Assay, a bias-controlled multiplex PCR. The authors' analysis ran thus. Nucleated cell counts per sample were estimated from amplification of reference gene primers within the assay. To quantify the absolute abundance of each unique TCRbeta CDR3 rearrangement, sequence reads were collapsed and filtered. For each sample, productive Simpson clonality was calculated as the square root of Simpson's diversity index over productive rearrangements. Sourced from immuneACCESS, this table was stored by TCRdb with only in-frame sequences that have V and J called. A share of the clones is absent; for the studies checked, an unresolved V gene accounts for under half, and the remainder has no known explanation. For V, J and clone size, that table is used; D and trimming come from the DNA. This sample gives about 180,000 clones in total; about 81% of them show up just once. The top ten clonotypes cover 12% of the sample.

The data belong to a study of blood T cell repertoires in COVID-19 (dated by TCRdb to about 2020). Context from the whole study: Collaborator samples came from the United States, Italy and Spain and covered acute and convalescent phases of COVID-19. The material from the prospective study consisted of cDNA or gDNA derived from T cells, B-cell-depleted T cells, or PBMCs. Subjects who had been exposed to COVID-19, were actively infected with it, or had recovered from it provided the deeply sampled blood TCRbeta repertoires that made up the dataset. The repertoires were released in a freely available public database intended as a resource for research on the immune response to SARS-CoV-2. Samples came from the ongoing ImmuneRACE study (first 160 participants) plus 1,254 subjects from 6 global collaborators. Sample metadata almost always included a de-identified subject ID, COVID-19 status, age in years and sex. Where HLA class I and class II types were available, the types were taken from metadata supplied by the sample provider, not from assay-based typing.

Overall results and qualifications from the work: The quantity of clinical and demographic metadata differed by source and by participant and was supplied without curation.

At one collaborating source in Seattle, patients were enrolled during active infection and were followed longitudinally through the course of disease. Each collaborating institution followed its own protocols to collect whole blood in K2EDTA tubes. For TCRbeta analysis, collaborators shipped samples in one of three forms: frozen whole blood, isolated PBMCs, or DNA extracted from either of those sample types. The germline V gene yields LGHNA for CDR1 and YSLEER for CDR2. Trimming costs V 0 bases and J 8 bases, and their ends lie 13 bases apart. From its cysteine to its phenylalanine, the CDR3 spans 15 amino acids. Only CDR3 DNA is held: 45 bases, read in frame from base 1.

Material: peripheral blood. In this chain, TRBV4-3 is recombined with TRBJ2-2; a confident D gene designation cannot be given. This TCR derives from a woman aged 80 or over with COVID-19, enrolled during active disease. The DNA sequence is as follows: TGCGCCAGCAGCCAAGAAGCCGGGTTGGCGGGGGAGCTGTTTTTT. It specifies CASSQEAGLAGELFF.